Below are 25 T cell receptor beta chains sequenced from a single sample in a study of T cells in narcolepsy (dated by TCRdb to the late 2010s). Library prep was done by the immunoSEQ multiplex PCR assay. In its TCRdb copy, this immuneACCESS table keeps in-frame sequences only and misses some clones. Where compared with another copy, unresolved V genes explain less than half of these, and the others have no known cause. Present in this sample are some 14,000 clones, 85% to 90% of which were seen just once. The top ten hold 1.5% to 2% of the sample. The sequenced sample was CD45RA- memory CD4+ T cells from PBMCs. Taken with the paper, the label for cell subset or site translates to: memory T cells sorted ex vivo from peripheral blood. Source of these receptors: a human donor with narcolepsy.

This clone was counted only a few times. V usage is TRBV6-5 and J usage is TRBJ2-7; 9 bases are a match to TRBD1. From germline, CDR1 is MNHEY and CDR2 SVGAGI. Losses at the gene ends were 7 bases for V and 5 bases for J; bases not matched to a gene: 6. The CDR3 runs to 13 residues. DNA of the CDR3: TGTGCCAGCAAGATGGACAGGGGCAACGAGCAGTACTTC. The encoded protein is CASKMDRGNEQYF.

The chain employs TRBV5-1 and TRBJ2-2; perhaps TRBD1 as D (5 bases). The CDR3 is 16 amino acids. V lost 5 bases and J 0 bases, leaving 14 bases between the germline ends. Germline-derived CDR1 and CDR2 are SGHRS and YFSETQ. Here the CDR3 DNA reads TGCGCCAGCAGTCCCCGGGCAGGGACGAACACCGGGGAGCTGTTTTTT. As protein: CASSPRAGTNTGELFF.

The rearrangement links TRBV7-2 to TRBJ2-7; 8 bases line up with TRBD2. The ends lost 5 bases at V and 3 bases at J; junction bases unmatched: 3. The CDR3 loop spans 13 amino acids. Germline V gene sequence: CDR1 SGHTA, CDR2 FQGNSA. CDR3 sequence (DNA): TGTGCCAGCAGCCCTAGCGGGTTCTACGAGCAGTACTTC. Its protein is CASSPSGFYEQYF. Complete variable domain (other parts from reference TRBV7-2 and TRBJ2-7): GAGVSQSPSNKVTEKGKDVELRCDPISGHTALYWYRQSLGQGLEFLIYFQGNSAPDKSGLPSDRFSAERTGGSVSTLTIQRTQQEDSAVYLCASSPSGFYEQYFGPGTRLTVT.

The chain employs TRBV5-1 and TRBJ2-3, with TRBD1 matching 7 bases. The CDR3 runs 14 residues. Trimming took 10 bases from V and 4 from J; bases not matched to a gene: 12. Germline V gene lookup returns CDR1 SGHRS and CDR2 YFSETQ. CDR3 sequence (DNA): TGCGCCGACCCTTCCCGACAGGGAGCAGATACGCAGTATTTT. It encodes CADPSRQGADTQYF.

The chain employs TRBV7-8 and TRBJ2-5, with TRBD1 identical over 10 bases. The CDR3 consists of 16 residues. Germline values: CDR1 SGHVS, CDR2 FQNEAQ. V lost 0 bases and J lost 4; bases outside the gene matches: 5. CDR3 protein: CASSLAGTGVRETQYF. In DNA form, the CDR3 reads TGTGCCAGCAGCTTAGCTGGGACAGGGGTCAGAGAGACCCAGTACTTC.

This clone was seen only a few times. The J gene is TRBJ1-1, the V gene TRBV7-9, with a weak D call TRBD1 (5 bases). The germline V gene encodes CDR1 SEHNR and CDR2 FQNEAQ (reference sequence). The CDR3 is 15 amino acids. V was shortened by 3 bases and J by 2 bases, with 13 bases between the two germline ends. The CDR3 coding sequence is TGTGCCAGCAGCTTTAGTCAACAGGTCAACACTGAAGCTTTCTTT. Translated: CASSFSQQVNTEAFF.

This clone came up once. This chain joins TRBV7-8 and TRBJ1-5; 9 bases align to TRBD1. This CDR3 comprises 14 residues. Per the germline V gene, CDR1 is SGHVS and CDR2 is FQNEAQ. Unmatched junction bases numbered 3, after V lost 4 bases and J lost 5 bases. The CDR3 loop is CASSSGQGHQPQHF. CDR3 DNA: TGTGCCAGCAGCTCGGGACAGGGTCATCAGCCCCAGCATTTT.

The V call is TRBV5-1, the J call TRBJ2-1, with 7 bases matching TRBD1. V lost 3 bases, J lost 0 bases, and 3 bases stayed unmatched. The CDR3 is 15 amino acids. In germline, CDR1 is SGHRS, CDR2 YFSETQ. The CDR3 here is CASSSDRSSYNEQFF. In nucleotides, the CDR3 is TGCGCCAGCAGCTCGGACAGGAGCTCCTACAATGAGCAGTTCTTC.

V and J are TRBV19 and TRBJ2-1; TRBD2 aligns across 13 bases. The CDR3 is made up of 15 amino acids. Germline V gene lookup returns CDR1 LNHDA and CDR2 SQIVND (reference sequence). The ends lost 6 bases at V and 3 bases at J; junction bases unmatched: 2. The chain's CDR3 is CASRGLAGYYNEQFF. CDR3 coding DNA: TGTGCCAGTAGGGGACTAGCGGGATACTACAATGAGCAGTTCTTC. The whole variable domain, filled in from reference TRBV19 and TRBJ2-1, reads DGGITQSPKYLFRKEGQNVTLSCEQNLNHDAMYWYRQDPGQGLRLIYYSQIVNDFQKGDIAEGYSVSREKKESFPLTVTSAQKNPTAFYLCASRGLAGYYNEQFFGPGTRLTVL.

The chain joins TRBV2 to TRBJ1-2; D gene uncertain. Germline values: CDR1 SNHLY, CDR2 FYNNEI. This CDR3 comprises 13 residues. The V gene lost 4 bases and the J gene lost 2 bases, with 8 bases spanning the gap. CDR3 region: CASSVEQNYGYTF. The CDR3 nucleotides are TGTGCCAGCAGTGTTGAACAAAACTATGGCTACACCTTC.

The chain joins TRBV11-2 to TRBJ1-2, with TRBD1 matching 7 bases. The CDR3 sequence is 14 residues long. V trimming: 2 bases; J trimming: 5 bases; junction bases outside the gene matches: 5. The V gene's germline CDR1 is SGHAT and CDR2 FQNNGV. The CDR3 protein is CASSLLQGSYGYTF. CDR3 coding DNA: TGTGCCAGCAGCTTACTACAGGGGTCGTATGGCTACACCTTC. The full variable domain, in which reference TRBV11-2 and TRBJ1-2 provide the parts outside the CDR3, is EAGVAQSPRYKIIEKRQSVAFWCNPISGHATLYWYQQILGQGPKLLIQFQNNGVVDDSQLPKDRFSAERLKGVDSTLKIQPAKLEDSAVYLCASSLLQGSYGYTFGSGTRLTVV.

The gene calls are TRBV30 and TRBJ2-7; 9 bases line up with TRBD2. Trimming removed 8 bases from V and 4 bases from J; junction bases left unmatched: 3. In germline, CDR1 is GTSNPN, CDR2 SVGIG (reference sequence). The length of the CDR3 is 11 residues. The CDR3 protein is CAVLAGYEQYF. The CDR3 DNA sequence: TGTGCCGTCCTAGCGGGGTACGAGCAGTACTTC.

In its sample, this clone was seen once. The chain links TRBV7-2 to TRBJ2-5, with a possible D match to TRBD2 (5 bases). The CDR3 is 17 amino acids. Germline V gene data show CDR1 as SGHTA and CDR2 as FQGNSA. Trimming removed 1 base from V and 5 bases from J, with 20 bases in between. The CDR3 DNA sequence: TGTGCCAGCAGCTTAGGGTCGCAACTAGGAGTGCGGGAGACCCAGTACTTC. It encodes CASSLGSQLGVRETQYF.

The rearrangement links TRBV7-8 to TRBJ2-7; no firm D call. The germline V and J ends were trimmed by 0 bases and 2 bases, with 14 bases remaining between them. CDR1 and CDR2 (germline): SGHVS, FQNEAQ. CDR3 size: 16 residues. The chain's CDR3 is CASSLALAEITYEQYF. The CDR3 coding sequence is TGTGCCAGCAGCTTAGCGTTGGCTGAAATTACCTACGAGCAGTACTTC.

The rearrangement joins TRBV7-2 to TRBJ2-3, with D possibly TRBD1 on 7 matching bases. CDR3 length equals 15 residues. Germline CDR1 SGHTA, CDR2 FQGNSA. V was clipped by 5 bases and J by 6 bases, with 18 bases between them. The CDR3 DNA follows: TGTGCCAGCAGCCCCCGAGGAGGGGGCGCGGATACGCAGTATTTT. This encodes CASSPRGGGADTQYF.

The chain has TRBV19 and TRBJ1-5; 8 positions match TRBD1. CDR3 length: 17 residues. V dropped 4 bases and J dropped 0; count of bases not matched to a gene: 8. Germline V gives CDR1 LNHDA, CDR2 SQIVND (reference sequence). Here the CDR3 reads CASSTRQGINSNQPQHF. The CDR3 coding sequence is TGTGCCAGTAGTACAAGACAGGGGATTAATAGCAATCAGCCCCAGCATTTT.

This sequence joins TRBV6-6 and TRBJ2-5; D might be TRBD1 (6 bases). Germline loops: CDR1 MNHNY, CDR2 SVGAGI (reference sequence). Trimming cost V 4 bases and J 9 bases, with 15 bases left between them. CDR3 size: 13 residues. CDR3 in amino acids: CASSSGPPGAQYF. In DNA form, the CDR3 reads TGTGCCAGCAGTTCCGGTCCCCCAGGGGCCCAGTACTTC.

The J gene is TRBJ2-7, the V gene TRBV11-2, with D unresolved. V was clipped by 8 bases and J by 0 bases, with 8 bases between them. CDR1 and CDR2 (germline): SGHAT, FQNNGV. The CDR3 loop spans 12 amino acids. Here the CDR3 DNA reads TGTGCCAGCCGAGCTACCTCCTACGAGCAGTACTTC. Protein: CASRATSYEQYF.

V is TRBV4-2 and J is TRBJ2-2; possibly TRBD2 for D (5 bases). CDR1 LGHNA and CDR2 YNFKEQ come from the germline V gene. V dropped 6 bases and J dropped 3 bases, with 11 bases sitting between them. CDR3 size: 14 residues. The CDR3 coding sequence is TGTGCCAGCAGGGGCGGGCTGTACACCGGGGAGCTGTTTTTT. Residues: CASRGGLYTGELFF.

This clone was detected only a few times. The J gene is TRBJ2-1, the V gene TRBV11-3, with 12 bases matching TRBD2. Germline V gene lookup returns CDR1 SGHNT and CDR2 YENEEA. There are 15 residues in the CDR3. After removal of 5 bases from V and 1 base from J, the junction contained 0 bases not matched to a gene. The CDR3 loop reads CASSLAGGSYNEQFF. The CDR3 coding sequence is TGTGCCAGCAGCCTAGCGGGAGGGTCCTACAATGAGCAGTTCTTC. Combining the CDR3 with reference TRBV11-3 and TRBJ2-1 gives the whole variable domain EAGVVQSPRYKIIEKKQPVAFWCNPISGHNTLYWYLQNLGQGPELLIRYENEEAVDDSQLPKDRFSAERLKGVDSTLKIQPAELGDSAVYLCASSLAGGSYNEQFFGPGTRLTVL.

Comments on this clone: A junction end diverges from the germline sequence, so it may reflect a read error. The same CDR3 also results from other DNA sequences found in this sample. This sequence joins TRBV2 and TRBJ2-2, with a weak D call TRBD1 (7 bases). This CDR3 has 12 amino acids. The germline CDR1 and CDR2 sequences are SNHLY and FYNNEI. The CDR3, as DNA: TGTGCCAGCAGTGGAGGGGGCGGGGAACTGTTTTTT. Translated: CASSGGGGELFF.

CDR3 sequence (DNA): TGTGCCTGGAGTGTTAATACGGGACAGCCAAGGGGCTACACCTTC. Its translation: CAWSVNTGQPRGYTF. The chain joins TRBV30 to TRBJ1-2; the match to TRBD1 covers 7 bases. CDR1 is GTSNPN, CDR2 SVGIG, per germline (reference sequence). The length of the CDR3 is 15 residues. The ends lost 0 bases at V and 8 bases at J; junction bases unmatched: 12.

The chain combines TRBV9 with TRBJ2-2; TRBD2 is a possible D gene (5 bases). There are 15 residues in the CDR3. With 2 bases removed from V and 0 bases from J, the gap between germline ends came to 8 bases. Germline-derived CDR1 and CDR2 are SGDLS and YYNGEE. The CDR3 bases are TGTGCCAGCAGCGTCGGGGTAACGAACACCGGGGAGCTGTTTTTT. Its translation is CASSVGVTNTGELFF.

The chain is built from TRBV10-3 and TRBJ2-5; 13 bases are shared with TRBD2. Germline V gene data show CDR1 as ENHRY and CDR2 as SYGVKD. There are 18 residues in the CDR3. V trimming: 5 bases; J trimming: 2 bases; junction bases outside the gene matches: 11. As DNA, the CDR3 is TGTGCCATCAGTTCGTCCGCACCGGGACTAGCGGGGCAAGAGACCCAGTACTTC. It is translated as CAISSSAPGLAGQETQYF.

This chain links TRBV6-6 with TRBJ2-1; TRBD2 agrees at 11 bases. The CDR3 has 12 amino acids. With V trimmed by 9 bases and J by 9 bases, 4 bases remained unmatched. Germline lookup yields CDR1 MNHNY and CDR2 SVGAGI (reference sequence). This chain's CDR3 is CASRLAGFEQFF. As DNA, the CDR3 is TGTGCCAGTCGACTAGCGGGGTTTGAGCAGTTCTTC.